Below, 21 T cell receptor beta chains from the same sample are listed, as sequenced in a study of blood T cell repertoires in COVID-19. Data came from immunoSEQ multiplex PCR; TCRdb stores just in-frame clones and leaves some out. The sample has about 260,000 clones; approximately 82% are singletons. Sequencing was done on a sample of peripheral blood. The origin of the receptors is a woman older than 75 with acute or convalescent COVID-19.

This sequence joins TRBV5-6 and TRBJ2-7; the D is unclear. Germline-derived CDR1 and CDR2 are SGHDT and YYEEEE. The CDR3 contains 13 residues. Trimming shortened V by 2 bases and J by 0 bases, and 6 bases separated the two germline ends. CDR3: CASSFPSSYEQYF. DNA for the CDR3: TGTGCCAGCAGCTTTCCGAGCTCCTACGAGCAGTACTTC.

The V call is TRBV19, the J call TRBJ1-4, with D perhaps TRBD1 (6 bases). V gave up 7 bases and J gave up 5 bases, with 14 bases separating them. Germline lookup yields CDR1 LNHDA and CDR2 SQIVND (reference sequence). The CDR3 consists of 14 residues. CDR3 amino acids: CASNLQTGNEKLFF. Written as DNA, the CDR3 is TGTGCCAGTAACCTCCAGACAGGAAATGAAAAACTGTTTTTT.

V gene TRBV7-6 combines with J gene TRBJ2-1; 7 nucleotides match TRBD1. The germline V gene encodes CDR1 SGHVS and CDR2 FNYEAQ. This CDR3 contains 15 residues. The J segment lost 9 bases and the V segment lost 6 bases, leaving 14 bases of the junction unmatched. CDR3 sequence reads: CASREDRDSTSEQFF. The CDR3 DNA sequence: TGTGCCAGCAGAGAAGACCGGGACAGTACTAGTGAGCAGTTCTTC.

The genes are TRBV7-9 and TRBJ2-2; the D is unclear. The CDR3 totals 12 residues. Germline V gene data show CDR1 as SEHNR and CDR2 as FQNEAQ (reference sequence). Deletions cut 11 bases from V and 1 base from J, with 8 bases between. The CDR3 loop is CAPEQNTGELFF. The CDR3 DNA reads TGTGCCCCAGAACAGAACACCGGGGAGCTGTTTTTT.

The chain is built from TRBV18 and TRBJ1-1; 7 nucleotides align to TRBD1. With V trimmed by 3 bases and J by 6 bases, 10 bases remained unmatched. Germline lookup yields CDR1 KGHSH and CDR2 LQKENI. CDR3 length: 15 residues. The CDR3 spells CASSPAGTARPEAFF. The CDR3 bases are TGTGCCAGCTCACCGGCCGGGACAGCGCGACCTGAAGCTTTCTTT.

V and J are TRBV20-1 and TRBJ1-6; D ambiguous. With 6 bases removed from V and 10 bases from J, the gap between germline ends came to 10 bases. The CDR3 extends over 11 amino acids. Germline CDR1 reads DFQATT; CDR2 reads SNEGSKA (reference sequence). As DNA, the CDR3 is TGCAGTGCCTCCGGGTCCTCACCCCTCCACTTT. Its translation: CSASGSSPLHF.

The rearrangement joins TRBV28 to TRBJ2-1; the match to TRBD2 covers 9 bases. The V gene's germline CDR1 is MDHEN and CDR2 SYDVKM. Trimming removed 1 base from V and 5 bases from J; junction bases left unmatched: 3. The CDR3 spans 15 residues. CDR3 nucleotides: TGTGCCAGCAGTTTATTCGCGGGAGGGAACAATGAGCAGTTCTTC. Its protein is CASSLFAGGNNEQFF.

The chain joins TRBV5-4 to TRBJ1-6; TRBD1 matches at 8 bases. Germline loops: CDR1 SGHNT, CDR2 YYREEE (reference sequence). V lost 4 bases to trimming and J lost 7 bases; unmatched junction nucleotides: 7. The CDR3 is 15 amino acids. CDR3 sequence (DNA): TGTGCCAGCAGCACGCCGGACAGGGCAAATTCACCCCTCCACTTT. It encodes CASSTPDRANSPLHF.

The genes are TRBV19 and TRBJ1-3; D call uncertain. The ends were cut back, 7 bases at V and 0 bases at J, with 13 bases in the middle. Germline-derived CDR1 and CDR2 are LNHDA and SQIVND (reference sequence). The CDR3 contains 15 residues. The chain's CDR3 is CASKPAVYSGNTIYF. The CDR3 DNA sequence: TGTGCCAGTAAGCCCGCGGTTTACTCTGGAAACACCATATATTTT.

The table lists this clone with a few counts. This chain links TRBV19 with TRBJ2-7; 14 bases align to TRBD2. V was pared by 5 bases and J by 5 bases, with 5 bases of the junction left unmatched. CDR3 size: 15 residues. Germline loops: CDR1 LNHDA, CDR2 SQIVND (reference sequence). The CDR3 reads CASSGRTSGRNEQYF. CDR3 nucleotide sequence: TGTGCCAGTAGTGGCCGGACTAGCGGGAGGAACGAGCAGTACTTC.

There are a few counts of this clone. The genes are TRBV24-1 and TRBJ1-3, with 8 bases that match TRBD1. The V gene end was trimmed by 4 bases and the J gene end by 4 bases; junction bases not matched to a gene: 11. CDR1 and CDR2 (germline): KGHDR, SFDVKD. The CDR3 is 17 residues long. CDR3 nucleotides: TGTGCCACCAGTGACCGGACAGGGTTCGAGGCGGGAAACACCATATATTTT. Amino acids: CATSDRTGFEAGNTIYF.

As regards this clone: The same CDR3 is also encoded by other DNA sequences in this sample. The V and J genes are TRBV19 and TRBJ1-5, with 8 positions matching TRBD1. Trimming removed 4 bases from V and 5 bases from J; junction bases left unmatched: 7. The CDR3 covers 15 residues. CDR1 and CDR2 from the germline V gene are LNHDA and SQIVND (reference sequence). The CDR3 DNA is TGTGCCAGTAGTACCGGGACAGGCTCCGATCAGCCCCAGCATTTT. Its protein product is CASSTGTGSDQPQHF. The complete variable domain, with remaining parts taken from reference TRBV19 and TRBJ1-5, reads DGGITQSPKYLFRKEGQNVTLSCEQNLNHDAMYWYRQDPGQGLRLIYYSQIVNDFQKGDIAEGYSVSREKKESFPLTVTSAQKNPTAFYLCASSTGTGSDQPQHFGDGTRLSIL.

This chain's CDR3 is CASRRQGGGNTIYF. DNA for the CDR3: TGTGCCAGCAGGCGACAGGGGGGTGGAAACACCATATATTTT. V gene TRBV28 combines with J gene TRBJ1-3; 9 bases are a match to TRBD1. V shed 6 bases and J 3 bases; nucleotides not matched to a gene: 3. Looked up from germline, CDR1 is MDHEN and CDR2 is SYDVKM. The CDR3 is made up of 14 amino acids.

This clone was recorded a few times. This chain joins TRBV28 and TRBJ2-1, with D perhaps matching TRBD2 (6 bases). The V gene's germline CDR1 is MDHEN and CDR2 SYDVKM. Trimming cost V 3 bases and J 7 bases, with 16 bases left between them. The CDR3 extends over 15 amino acids. This chain's CDR3 is CASSFWGGTGNEQFF. The CDR3 nucleotides read TGTGCCAGCAGTTTTTGGGGAGGAACGGGAAATGAGCAGTTCTTC.

The chain links TRBV19 to TRBJ2-7; 7 nucleotides match TRBD1. From germline, CDR1 is LNHDA and CDR2 SQIVND (reference sequence). V shed 4 bases, J shed 4 bases, and the junction held 10 bases outside the gene matches. CDR3 length: 15 amino acids. CDR3 loop: CASSTRKGAGYEQYF. CDR3 DNA: TGTGCCAGTAGTACACGGAAGGGGGCAGGATACGAGCAGTACTTC.

This clone showed up just a few times. This chain joins TRBV7-9 and TRBJ2-7, with D unclear. Trimming removed 2 bases from V and 4 bases from J, with 6 bases in between. CDR1 and CDR2 from the germline V gene are SEHNR and FQNEAQ (reference sequence). The CDR3 is 12 residues long. CDR3 nucleotides: TGTGCCAGCAGCTTAACCCAGTACGAGCAGTACTTC. It specifies CASSLTQYEQYF.

The gene calls are TRBV7-3 and TRBJ2-5, with TRBD2 identical over 9 bases. This CDR3 is built from 15 residues. The germline V gene has CDR1 SGHTA and CDR2 FQGTGA. With V trimmed by 5 bases and J by 5 bases, 9 bases remained unmatched. This chain's CDR3 is CASSAGRGGPETQYF. The CDR3 DNA sequence: TGTGCCAGCAGCGCGGGGCGGGGGGGCCCCGAGACCCAGTACTTC.

The V call is TRBV5-1, the J call TRBJ1-1; D call uncertain. Trimming took 0 bases from V and 1 from J, leaving 4 bases between them. The germline gives CDR1 SGHRS, CDR2 YFSETQ. The CDR3 consists of 13 residues. The CDR3 coding sequence is TGCGCCAGCAGCTTGGTCAGGAACACTGAAGCTTTCTTT. The encoded protein is CASSLVRNTEAFF.

The table lists this clone with a few counts. V and J are TRBV7-9 and TRBJ2-1, with 7 bases aligning to TRBD1. Germline V gene sequence: CDR1 SEHNR, CDR2 FQNEAQ (reference sequence). The CDR3 is 17 residues long. J lost 0 bases, V lost 6 bases, and 11 bases had no gene match. CDR3: CASSDKTGTFSYNEQFF. The CDR3, as DNA: TGTGCCAGCAGTGATAAGACAGGGACGTTCTCCTACAATGAGCAGTTCTTC.

The chain is built from TRBV6-6 and TRBJ1-2; 7 nucleotides line up with TRBD1. The CDR3 consists of 16 residues. The J segment lost 1 base and the V segment lost 0 bases, leaving 5 bases of the junction unmatched. Germline CDR1 and CDR2: MNHNY and SVGAGI (reference sequence). CDR3 residues: CASSYSTGVGNYGYTF. Written as DNA, the CDR3 is TGTGCCAGCAGTTACTCTACAGGGGTGGGTAACTATGGCTACACCTTC.

This clone came up a few times. The chain has TRBV2 and TRBJ1-5, with a tentative D call TRBD1 (6 bases). Trimming took off 5 bases at V and 1 base at J, with 9 bases between the two ends. The V gene's germline CDR1 is SNHLY and CDR2 FYNNEI. The CDR3 runs 14 residues. The CDR3, as DNA: TGTGCCAGCAGTTATGGACAGAGCAATCAGCCCCAGCATTTT. It yields the protein CASSYGQSNQPQHF. The full variable domain, completed using reference TRBV2 and TRBJ1-5, is EPEVTQTPSHQVTQMGQEVILRCVPISNHLYFYWYRQILGQKVEFLVSFYNNEISEKSEIFDDQFSVERPDGSNFTLKIRSTKLEDSAMYFCASSYGQSNQPQHFGDGTRLSIL.